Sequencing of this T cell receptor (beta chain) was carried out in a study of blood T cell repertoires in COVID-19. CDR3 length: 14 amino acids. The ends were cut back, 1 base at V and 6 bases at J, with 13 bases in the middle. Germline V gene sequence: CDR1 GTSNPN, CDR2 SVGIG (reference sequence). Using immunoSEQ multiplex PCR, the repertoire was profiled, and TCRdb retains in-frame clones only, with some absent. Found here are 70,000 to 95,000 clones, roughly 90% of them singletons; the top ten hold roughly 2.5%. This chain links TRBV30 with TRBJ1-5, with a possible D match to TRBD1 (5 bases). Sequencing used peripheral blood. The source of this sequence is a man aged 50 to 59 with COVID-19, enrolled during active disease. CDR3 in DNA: TGTGCCTGGAGTGGGGTCGGGGGATCTCAGCCCCAGCATTTT. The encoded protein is CAWSGVGGSQPQHF.